These T cell receptor beta chains were read from a single sample in a study of shared clonotypes between healthy human individuals. Method: immunoSEQ multiplex PCR; TCRdb's copy keeps in-frame clones and lacks some. The table has over 850,000 clones, approximately 80% seen once; the top ten hold 0.55% to 0.7%. Sequenced: memory CD4+ T cells from PBMCs. The receptor source for this set is a man aged 18 to 29 in good health. Some clones in this sample may be carry-over from other donors' samples. Each CDR3 is given with its conserved first and last residue. Fields, in order: clone size, D gene, J gene, V gene, CDR3 DNA, CDR3 protein. The D gene is left open where the match is weak. Clone size is stated in some rows and not others, as once, few, many or a class when expanded.

clone size: NA; D gene: TRBD2; J gene: TRBJ2-5; V gene: TRBV5-1; CDR3 DNA: TGCGCCAGCAGCGCGGGACTAGCGGGAGGGCTTGAAGAGACCCAGTACTTC; CDR3 protein: CASSAGLAGGLEETQYF
clone size: NA; D gene: TRBD2; J gene: TRBJ2-3; V gene: TRBV4-3; CDR3 DNA: TGCGCCAGCAGCCCCGGACTAGCGAGTGGGGATACGCAGTATTTT; CDR3 protein: CASSPGLASGDTQYF
clone size: NA; D gene: NA; J gene: TRBJ1-2; V gene: TRBV7-3; CDR3 DNA: TGTGCCAGCAGCTTATACGCAGGGTATGGCTACACCTTC; CDR3 protein: CASSLYAGYGYTF
clone size: NA; D gene: NA; J gene: TRBJ2-1; V gene: TRBV5-1; CDR3 DNA: TGCGCCAGCACCCCCCCGGGGCCAAGCTCCTACAATGAGCAGTTCTTC; CDR3 protein: CASTPPGPSSYNEQFF
clone size: NA; D gene: NA; J gene: TRBJ2-1; V gene: TRBV7-8; CDR3 DNA: TGTGCCAGCAGCGTGCGACAATCCTACAATGAGCAGTTCTTC; CDR3 protein: CASSVRQSYNEQFF
clone size: NA; D gene: NA; J gene: TRBJ2-3; V gene: TRBV5-1; CDR3 DNA: TGCGCCAGCAGCTCGGGACCTTCGGCTACGCAGTATTTT; CDR3 protein: CASSSGPSATQYF
clone size: few; D gene: NA; J gene: TRBJ2-5; V gene: TRBV28; CDR3 DNA: TGTGCCAGCAGACACGCCGGCAGCCCGTACCAAGAGACCCAGTACTTC; CDR3 protein: CASRHAGSPYQETQYF
clone size: NA; D gene: NA; J gene: TRBJ2-3; V gene: TRBV2; CDR3 DNA: TGTGCCAGCGTGGCAAGCACAGATACGCAGTATTTT; CDR3 protein: CASVASTDTQYF
clone size: NA; D gene: NA; J gene: TRBJ2-5; V gene: TRBV7-6; CDR3 DNA: TGTGCCAGCACCACGGGGGCCCCGGAGAAGACCCAGTACTTC; CDR3 protein: CASTTGAPEKTQYF
clone size: NA; D gene: NA; J gene: TRBJ1-2; V gene: TRBV6-5; CDR3 DNA: TGTGCCAGCAGTTACTCTCCAGGGATGATTAACTATGGCTACACCTTC; CDR3 protein: CASSYSPGMINYGYTF
clone size: NA; D gene: NA; J gene: TRBJ1-1; V gene: TRBV9; CDR3 DNA: TGTGCCAGCAGCCCTCGACAGATGAACACTGAAGCTTTCTTT; CDR3 protein: CASSPRQMNTEAFF
clone size: NA; D gene: NA; J gene: TRBJ1-1; V gene: TRBV19; CDR3 DNA: TGTGCCAGTTCCGCTCGCGGGGATAACACTGAAGCTTTCTTT; CDR3 protein: CASSARGDNTEAFF
clone size: NA; D gene: NA; J gene: TRBJ1-1; V gene: TRBV6-4; CDR3 DNA: TGTGCCAGCAGTCTTAGGGCAGGGGTGAACACTGAAGCTTTCTTT; CDR3 protein: CASSLRAGVNTEAFF
clone size: few; D gene: NA; J gene: TRBJ1-2; V gene: TRBV28; CDR3 DNA: TGTGCCAGCAGGTCGGAGGGTGGCTACACCTTC; CDR3 protein: CASRSEGGYTF
clone size: few; D gene: NA; J gene: TRBJ2-3; V gene: TRBV4-1; CDR3 DNA: TGCGCCAGCAGCCAATTACTCAGGGGCGCGGCAGATACGCAGTATTTT; CDR3 protein: CASSQLLRGAADTQYF
clone size: once; D gene: TRBD2; J gene: TRBJ2-1; V gene: TRBV5-4; CDR3 DNA: TGTGCCAGCAGTCGGACTAGCGGGCCCTACAATGAGCAGTTCTTC; CDR3 protein: CASSRTSGPYNEQFF
clone size: NA; D gene: NA; J gene: TRBJ1-5; V gene: TRBV12-2; CDR3 DNA: TGTGCAAGTCGCCCCCGACGAGATACGTACGATAGCAATCAGCCCCAGCATTTT; CDR3 protein: CASRPRRDTYDSNQPQHF
clone size: NA; D gene: NA; J gene: TRBJ2-5; V gene: TRBV27; CDR3 DNA: TGTGCCAGCAGTTCTCCTCGTCAAGAGACCCAGTACTTC; CDR3 protein: CASSSPRQETQYF
clone size: NA; D gene: NA; J gene: TRBJ2-6; V gene: TRBV7-3; CDR3 DNA: TGTGCCAGCAGCCCGGGGGGCGCCAACGTCCTGACTTTC; CDR3 protein: CASSPGGANVLTF
clone size: NA; D gene: TRBD1; J gene: TRBJ1-2; V gene: TRBV5-4; CDR3 DNA: TGTGCCAGCAGCGACTACCGACAGGGCAATTATGGCTACACCTTC; CDR3 protein: CASSDYRQGNYGYTF
clone size: NA; D gene: TRBD1; J gene: TRBJ1-1; V gene: TRBV5-5; CDR3 DNA: TGTGCCAGCAGCCAGGGGGGAACGAACACTGAAGCTTTCTTT; CDR3 protein: CASSQGGTNTEAFF
clone size: NA; D gene: NA; J gene: TRBJ2-7; V gene: TRBV6-5; CDR3 DNA: TGTGCCAGCAGCCGCCCGACAGGAGGAGGCTACGAGCAGTACTTC; CDR3 protein: CASSRPTGGGYEQYF
clone size: NA; D gene: NA; J gene: TRBJ2-5; V gene: TRBV2; CDR3 DNA: TGTGCCAGCAGTGAAGTGCGCCTCGGGGAGACCCAGTACTTC; CDR3 protein: CASSEVRLGETQYF
clone size: NA; D gene: NA; J gene: TRBJ2-4; V gene: TRBV27; CDR3 DNA: TGTGCCAGCACCCTGGGCTTAGCGACCAAAAGCATTCAGTACTTC; CDR3 protein: CASTLGLATKSIQYF
clone size: once; D gene: NA; J gene: TRBJ2-5; V gene: TRBV28; CDR3 DNA: TGTGCCAGCAGCCGCTTGGGAGAGACCCAGTACTTC; CDR3 protein: CASSRLGETQYF
clone size: NA; D gene: NA; J gene: TRBJ2-1; V gene: TRBV6-5; CDR3 DNA: TGTGCCAGCTCCTTATGGTCCGGTGCTTACAATGAGCAGTTCTTC; CDR3 protein: CASSLWSGAYNEQFF
clone size: NA; D gene: NA; J gene: TRBJ2-5; V gene: TRBV6-5; CDR3 DNA: TGTGCCAGCAGTTACTTGGCAGGCGATGGGTGGGAGCAGTACTTC; CDR3 protein: CASSYLAGDGWEQYF
clone size: NA; D gene: NA; J gene: TRBJ2-2; V gene: TRBV5-1; CDR3 DNA: TGCGCCAGCAGCACCTTGAACACCGGGGAGCTGTTTTTT; CDR3 protein: CASSTLNTGELFF
clone size: once; D gene: TRBD1; J gene: TRBJ1-2; V gene: TRBV7-8; CDR3 DNA: TGTGCCAGCAGCTCACAGGGGGCCGATAACTATGGCTACACCTTC; CDR3 protein: CASSSQGADNYGYTF
clone size: NA; D gene: TRBD2; J gene: TRBJ2-5; V gene: TRBV9; CDR3 DNA: TGTGCCAGCAGCCCCCCTTCGGGGGGACTGCAAGAGACCCAGTACTTC; CDR3 protein: CASSPPSGGLQETQYF
clone size: NA; D gene: NA; J gene: TRBJ2-3; V gene: TRBV7-9; CDR3 DNA: TGTGCCAGCAGCTTAGGCGTGGGCGGTAGCACAGATACGCAGTATTTT; CDR3 protein: CASSLGVGGSTDTQYF
clone size: NA; D gene: TRBD2; J gene: TRBJ2-1; V gene: TRBV7-8; CDR3 DNA: TGTGCCAGCAGCTTACTCCCTAGCGGTCACGGACCGCAGTTCTTC; CDR3 protein: CASSLLPSGHGPQFF
clone size: NA; D gene: NA; J gene: TRBJ2-4; V gene: TRBV7-2; CDR3 DNA: TGTGCCAGCAGCTTATATTCGTCGGGGATCGAAATAGGATTC; CDR3 protein: CASSLYSSGIEIGF
clone size: NA; D gene: NA; J gene: TRBJ1-2; V gene: TRBV28; CDR3 DNA: TGTGCCAGCAGTTTATGGGCAGGACCTAACTATGGCTACACCTTC; CDR3 protein: CASSLWAGPNYGYTF
clone size: NA; D gene: NA; J gene: TRBJ2-1; V gene: TRBV9; CDR3 DNA: TGTGCCAGCAGCGTAGACCCCTCTCCGAGCTACAATGAGCAGTTCTTC; CDR3 protein: CASSVDPSPSYNEQFF
clone size: NA; D gene: TRBD2; J gene: TRBJ2-7; V gene: TRBV5-6; CDR3 DNA: TGTGCCAGCAGCTTGGTCGGCGGGGGCTCCTACGAGCAGTACTTC; CDR3 protein: CASSLVGGGSYEQYF
clone size: many; D gene: NA; J gene: TRBJ2-1; V gene: TRBV7-6; CDR3 DNA: TGTGCCAGCAGCTTAAATGGGGCCCACAATGAGCAGTTCTTC; CDR3 protein: CASSLNGAHNEQFF